The source of this T cell receptor (beta chain) is a study of cytomegalovirus exposure and HLA in healthy donors. V shed 3 bases, J shed 3 bases, and the junction held 4 bases outside the gene matches. Germline V gene data show CDR1 as SGDLS and CDR2 as YYNGEE. The CDR3 has 14 amino acids. The PCR contained 60 Vbeta and 13 Jbeta primers. Produced via immunoSEQ multiplex PCR; TCRdb's table is partial and in-frame only. The sample lists some 150,000 clones, under 70% occurring once. This clone occurred a few times. This receptor was taken from a young woman in good health and CMV-seropositive. The gene calls are TRBV9 and TRBJ2-7; 9 bases map to TRBD1. Sequencing used PBMCs. This CDR3 is CASSGGTGNYEQYF. In DNA, the CDR3 is TGTGCCAGCAGCGGTGGGACAGGGAACTACGAGCAGTACTTC.